This passage covers 20 T cell receptor beta chains from one sample sequenced in a study of blood T cell repertoires in COVID-19. The table came from immunoSEQ multiplex PCR; TCRdb's copy has only in-frame clones and leaves some out. The sample shows 200,000 or so clones, roughly 85% of them seen only once. Specimen: peripheral blood. The receptors were gathered from a woman aged 25 to 39 with acute or convalescent COVID-19.

This chain uses TRBV29-1 with TRBJ1-6, with D possibly TRBD1 on 6 matching bases. This CDR3 comprises 11 residues. Germline CDR1 SQVTM, CDR2 ANQGSEA. V lost 6 bases, J lost 7 bases, and 7 bases lay in between. CDR3 sequence: CSVGHNSPLHF. For the CDR3, the DNA is TGCAGCGTGGGACACAATTCACCCCTCCACTTT.

CDR3 in DNA: TGTGCCAGCAGCGTAGATCCGATCAGGGGGGTAGAAGAGACCCAGTACTTC. The encoded protein is CASSVDPIRGVEETQYF. The rearrangement links TRBV9 to TRBJ2-5, with D possibly being TRBD1 (7 bases). The length of the CDR3 is 17 residues. Trimming took 0 bases from V and 3 from J, leaving 18 bases between them. Germline V gene lookup returns CDR1 SGDLS and CDR2 YYNGEE.

The chain joins TRBV2 to TRBJ2-5; TRBD2 matches 11 bases. V shed 8 bases and J 2 bases; nucleotides not matched to a gene: 10. From germline, CDR1 is SNHLY and CDR2 FYNNEI. This CDR3 spans 16 amino acids. CDR3 nucleotides: TGTGCCAGCGAGGCCCTAGCGGGGGGTCGGCAAGAGACCCAGTACTTC. This gives the protein CASEALAGGRQETQYF.

V and J are TRBV19 and TRBJ2-5; D remains ambiguous. Germline CDR1 reads LNHDA; CDR2 reads SQIVND (reference sequence). This CDR3 has 15 residues. Trimming pared 2 bases from V and 5 bases from J, leaving 15 bases between. CDR3 in DNA: TGTGCCAGTAGTATATTGACAACCCGGCCGGAGACCCAGTACTTC. Translated: CASSILTTRPETQYF.

This clone showed up just a few times. This chain joins TRBV7-2 and TRBJ2-5, with TRBD1 matching over 7 bases. Germline V lookup: CDR1 SGHTA, CDR2 FQGNSA. Germline trimming cut 1 base from V and 2 bases from J; bases unmatched to any gene: 7. The CDR3 covers 16 residues. As DNA, the CDR3 is TGTGCCAGCAGCTTAGGAGGGGGCAGGAGGCAAGAGACCCAGTACTTC. The encoded protein is CASSLGGGRRQETQYF. The full variable domain, its missing parts supplied by reference TRBV7-2 and TRBJ2-5, is GAGVSQSPSNKVTEKGKDVELRCDPISGHTALYWYRQSLGQGLEFLIYFQGNSAPDKSGLPSDRFSAERTGGSVSTLTIQRTQQEDSAVYLCASSLGGGRRQETQYFGPGTRLLVL.

This chain joins TRBV12-1 and TRBJ1-2; TRBD1 is taken as the D call from the table, unchecked against the DNA. TRBV12-1 is classified as a pseudogene. The CDR3 length is 15 residues. The CDR3 DNA follows: TGTGCCAGCAGCTCCCGGACAGGGGGAAACTATGGCTACACCTTC. This codes for CASSSRTGGNYGYTF.

The V call is TRBV4-1, the J call TRBJ2-7; D is undetermined. Trimming removed 1 base from V and 4 bases from J, with 5 bases in between. The CDR3 extends over 12 amino acids. CDR1 MGHRA and CDR2 YSYEKL come from the germline V gene. The CDR3 here is CASSQGGYEQYF. The CDR3 nucleotides are TGCGCCAGCAGCCAAGGAGGTTACGAGCAGTACTTC.

The gene calls are TRBV6-6 and TRBJ2-1; possibly TRBD2 for D (6 bases). V was shortened by 6 bases and J by 8 bases, with 11 bases between the two germline ends. Germline CDR1 reads MNHNY; CDR2 reads SVGAGI (reference sequence). This CDR3 is 12 amino acids long. CDR3 nucleotides: TGTGCCAGCAGCAGGGAGGTAGATGAGCAGTTCTTC. Translated, it gives CASSREVDEQFF.

The rearrangement links TRBV6-2 or TRBV6-3 to TRBJ2-2; 9 bases are shared with TRBD1. The CDR3 spans 15 residues. The germline gives CDR1 MNHEY, CDR2 SVGEGT. The V segment lost 6 bases and the J segment 3 bases; nucleotides outside the gene matches: 5. In DNA form, the CDR3 reads TGTGCCAGCAGCCTACAGGGGGCCCACACCGGGGAGCTGTTTTTT. Residues: CASSLQGAHTGELFF.

This chain uses TRBV10-2 with TRBJ2-2; maybe TRBD2 (6 bases). Trimming pared 4 bases from V and 5 bases from J, leaving 8 bases between. The germline V gene encodes CDR1 WSHSY and CDR2 SAAADI. This CDR3 is built from 13 residues. The CDR3: CASSVGLTGELFF. Here the CDR3 DNA reads TGCGCCAGCAGTGTCGGACTAACCGGGGAGCTGTTTTTT.

The sample holds one count of this clone. The chain has TRBV6-6 and TRBJ1-1; no definite D call. CDR1 and CDR2 from the germline V gene are MNHNY and SVGAGI (reference sequence). Between the trimmed V and J ends, which lost 8 bases and 1 base, there was a span of 11 bases. This CDR3 is built from 13 residues. Here the CDR3 reads CASDGVGNTEAFF. In DNA form, the CDR3 reads TGTGCCAGCGACGGGGTCGGGAACACTGAAGCTTTCTTT.

This clone came up a few times. Different DNA sequences within this sample yield the same CDR3. This chain joins TRBV4-1 and TRBJ2-7; D is ambiguous. V was shortened by 4 bases and J by 5 bases, with 9 bases between the two germline ends. Germline V gene data show CDR1 as MGHRA and CDR2 as YSYEKL. This CDR3 is built from 12 residues. Here the CDR3 DNA reads TGCGCCAGCAGCCCGACCGGAGACGAGCAGTACTTC. Amino acid sequence: CASSPTGDEQYF.

The chain uses TRBV7-3 and TRBJ2-1; TRBD2 matches 12 bases. In germline, CDR1 is SGHTA, CDR2 FQGTGA. V shed 5 bases, J shed 4 bases, and the junction held 6 bases outside the gene matches. CDR3 length: 16 residues. As DNA, the CDR3 is TGTGCCAGCAGCCCCGGACTAGCGGGGATATACAATGAGCAGTTCTTC. It codes for CASSPGLAGIYNEQFF.

The table lists this clone with a count of one. The germline gene is not matched at one end of the junction; a read error may be the cause. The rearrangement uses TRBV10-3 and TRBJ1-2; perhaps TRBD1 as D (5 bases). CDR1 is ENHRY, CDR2 SYGVKD, per germline. The CDR3 is made up of 15 amino acids. The CDR3 sequence: CAIREPAGRDYDYTF. The CDR3 DNA sequence: TGTGCCATCAGGGAACCGGCTGGGCGGGACTATGACTACACCTTC.

The chain recombines TRBV5-1 with TRBJ1-1; 7 positions agree with TRBD1. CDR3 length: 14 residues. From germline, CDR1 is SGHRS and CDR2 YFSETQ. V was pared by 6 bases and J by 1 base, with 6 bases of the junction left unmatched. CDR3 loop: CASTTGQWNTEAFF. CDR3 bases: TGCGCCAGCACAACGGGACAGTGGAACACTGAAGCTTTCTTT.

The genes are TRBV13 and TRBJ2-7, with D possibly matching TRBD2 (5 bases). V was trimmed by 0 bases and J by 4 bases, leaving 7 bases between them. The CDR3 contains 13 residues. Germline V gene sequence: CDR1 PRHDT, CDR2 FYEKMQ (reference sequence). The CDR3 loop is CASSLGRGYEQYF. CDR3 in DNA: TGTGCCAGCAGCTTAGGAAGAGGGTACGAGCAGTACTTC.

The chain links TRBV6-2 or TRBV6-3 to TRBJ2-1; D not resolved. CDR1 is MNHEY, CDR2 SVGEGT, per germline. Trimming stripped 4 bases from V and 6 bases from J, with 16 bases between. The CDR3 is made up of 15 amino acids. CDR3 in amino acids: CASSSDPGSSNEQFF. DNA for the CDR3: TGTGCCAGCAGTTCTGACCCCGGGTCTAGCAATGAGCAGTTCTTC.

The chain joins TRBV2 to TRBJ2-7; 10 bases match TRBD1. The V gene end was trimmed by 11 bases and the J gene end by 0 bases; junction bases not matched to a gene: 7. The CDR3 loop spans 14 amino acids. Germline assignment: CDR1 SNHLY and CDR2 FYNNEI. The CDR3 nucleotides are TGTGCCCGCGAAGGGACAGGGGACTCCTACGAGCAGTACTTC. The encoded protein is CAREGTGDSYEQYF. The full variable domain, rest sourced from reference TRBV2 and TRBJ2-7, is EPEVTQTPSHQVTQMGQEVILRCVPISNHLYFYWYRQILGQKVEFLVSFYNNEISEKSEIFDDQFSVERPDGSNFTLKIRSTKLEDSAMYFCAREGTGDSYEQYFGPGTRLTVT.

This clone was seen a handful of times. V is TRBV2 and J is TRBJ1-2, with D tentatively TRBD1 (5 bases). V gave up 7 bases and J gave up 2 bases, with 8 bases separating them. This CDR3 spans 12 amino acids. Germline CDR1 reads SNHLY; CDR2 reads FYNNEI. The CDR3 spells CASIRGNYGYTF. The CDR3 DNA reads TGTGCCAGCATAAGGGGAAACTATGGCTACACCTTC.

This chain connects TRBV18 to TRBJ2-4; D unresolved. CDR3 length equals 12 residues. Germline CDR1 reads KGHSH; CDR2 reads LQKENI. The V and J ends lost 3 bases and 6 bases respectively, with 6 bases between them. The CDR3 reads CASSPTLNIQYF. In nucleotides, the CDR3 is TGTGCCAGCTCACCCACTTTAAACATTCAGTACTTC.